This entry lists 30 T cell receptor beta chains sequenced from one sample in a study of cytomegalovirus exposure and HLA in healthy donors. The PCR used 60 Vbeta and 13 Jbeta primers. The protocol was immunoSEQ multiplex PCR, while the TCRdb copy is restricted to in-frame clones and leaves out a portion. The table records around 97,000 clones, roughly 9.4% of them present only once. Sequenced material: PBMCs. All receptors derive from a man aged 50 to 60 in good health and CMV-seropositive.

The chain has TRBV28 and TRBJ1-3; unclear D gene. V was trimmed by 4 bases and J by 0 bases, leaving 10 bases between them. Germline V lookup: CDR1 MDHEN, CDR2 SYDVKM. The CDR3 sequence is 15 residues long. The CDR3 DNA is TGTGCCAGCAGTTCCCCAGGTGCCTCTGGAAACACCATATATTTT. This encodes CASSSPGASGNTIYF.

On this clone itself: One junction end disagrees with the germline gene, perhaps due to a read error. At the DNA level, this CDR3 is encoded by other sequences in the same sample as well. This rearrangement joins TRBV2 to TRBJ1-4, with 7 nucleotides matching TRBD1. The CDR3 contains 14 residues. Germline V gene data show CDR1 as SNHLY and CDR2 as FYNNEI. CDR3 sequence (DNA): TGCGCCAGCAGGGGACAGAGGGGAAATGAAAAACTGTTTTTT. Translated, it gives CASRGQRGNEKLFF.

This clone showed up just a few times. The rearrangement links TRBV5-6 to TRBJ2-2, with a tentative D call TRBD2 (6 bases). The germline V and J ends were trimmed by 5 bases and 6 bases, with 17 bases remaining between them. The CDR3 loop spans 15 amino acids. The germline V gene encodes CDR1 SGHDT and CDR2 YYEEEE. The CDR3: CASSRDSPGAGELFF. The CDR3 coding sequence is TGTGCCAGCAGTCGGGACTCCCCGGGCGCCGGGGAGCTGTTTTTT. The full variable domain, rest sourced from reference TRBV5-6 and TRBJ2-2, is DAGVTQSPTHLIKTRGQQVTLRCSPKSGHDTVSWYQQALGQGPQFIFQYYEEEERQRGNFPDRFSGHQFPNYSSELNVNALLLGDSALYLCASSRDSPGAGELFFGEGSRLTVL.

In its sample, this clone was seen a few times. The chain couples TRBV5-6 to TRBJ1-1; 9 positions match TRBD1. Trimming removed 4 bases from V and 10 bases from J; junction bases left unmatched: 11. In germline, CDR1 is SGHDT, CDR2 YYEEEE. This CDR3 region has 14 residues. DNA for the CDR3: TGTGCCAGCAGCCCGAACCCGACAGGGGGAGGAGCTTTCTTT. Its translation: CASSPNPTGGGAFF.

This clone was picked up a small number of times. One end of the junction does not line up with germline, which may come from a read error. The sample carries other DNA sequences with the same CDR3. The V call is TRBV19, the J call TRBJ1-5; 9 bases map to TRBD1. The CDR3 is made up of 16 amino acids. The V gene's germline CDR1 is LNHDA and CDR2 SQIVND (reference sequence). Here the CDR3 reads CASSPPGQGYNQPQHF. DNA for the CDR3: TGTGCCAGTAGTCCCCCGGGACAGGGCTACAATCAGCCTCAGCATTTT.

The V gene is TRBV6-6, the J gene TRBJ2-7; D may be TRBD2 (6 bases). V gave up 6 bases and J gave up 0 bases, with 15 bases separating them. CDR1 is MNHNY, CDR2 SVGAGI, per germline (reference sequence). The CDR3 has 15 amino acids. The CDR3, as DNA: TGTGCCAGCAGCAGAGGAGGGGCCACCTCCTACGAGCAGTACTTC. This translates into CASSRGGATSYEQYF.

This clone was counted between two and nine times. V and J are TRBV11-2 and TRBJ2-2; TRBD2 might be the D (7 bases). Trimming pared 4 bases from V and 0 bases from J, leaving 18 bases between. The CDR3 length is 18 residues. The germline V gene has CDR1 SGHAT and CDR2 FQNNGV. DNA for the CDR3: TGTGCCAGCAGCTCAAGTAGGGGGGGGACGTCGAACACCGGGGAGCTGTTTTTT. The encoded protein is CASSSSRGGTSNTGELFF.

This clone was counted only a few times. The chain uses TRBV11-2 and TRBJ1-3; tentatively, D is TRBD1 (5 bases). Trimming stripped 4 bases from V and 1 base from J, with 8 bases between. CDR1 is SGHAT and CDR2 is FQNNGV in the germline V gene. The CDR3 spans 14 residues. CDR3: CASSSSGSGNTIYF. In DNA form, the CDR3 reads TGTGCCAGCAGCTCTTCAGGGTCTGGAAACACCATATATTTT.

The chain combines TRBV28 with TRBJ1-1; a weak D match, TRBD1 (5 bases). V was pared by 2 bases and J by 1 base, with 11 bases between. CDR3 size: 15 residues. Germline-derived CDR1 and CDR2 are MDHEN and SYDVKM. This CDR3 is CASSLIREENTEAFF. DNA for the CDR3: TGTGCCAGCAGTTTAATCAGGGAAGAGAACACTGAAGCTTTCTTT.

The chain links TRBV29-1 to TRBJ2-3; 8 bases fit TRBD2. The V gene end was trimmed by 3 bases and the J gene end by 7 bases; junction bases not matched to a gene: 6. Germline CDR1 and CDR2: SQVTM and ANQGSEA. The CDR3 is 13 residues long. The CDR3, as DNA: TGCAGCGTTGATGGCGGGAGGCGAAATACGCAGTATTTT. It is translated as CSVDGGRRNTQYF.

The chain employs TRBV25-1 and TRBJ2-1; D is possibly TRBD2 (6 bases). Germline-derived CDR1 and CDR2 are MGHDK and SYGVNS. The CDR3 covers 15 residues. With 3 bases removed from V and 4 bases from J, the gap between germline ends came to 13 bases. CDR3 region: CASSEVAAPYNEQFF. The CDR3 bases are TGTGCCAGCAGTGAGGTAGCGGCTCCGTACAATGAGCAGTTCTTC.

This clone has a handful of counts. This CDR3 is CASRTSGQGKNYGYTF. The CDR3, as DNA: TGTGCCAGCAGAACGTCGGGACAGGGGAAGAACTATGGCTACACCTTC. V usage is TRBV28 and J usage is TRBJ1-2; 10 bases are shared with TRBD1. CDR3 size: 16 residues. Germline V lookup: CDR1 MDHEN, CDR2 SYDVKM. Trimming cost V 6 bases and J 2 bases; bases outside gene matches: 9.

This clone has more than one count but fewer than ten. The CDR3 nucleotides are TGCGCCAGCAGCCAAGATGGGGCAGCCGCAGGGGACATTCAGTACTTC. Translation: CASSQDGAAAGDIQYF. V is TRBV4-1 and J is TRBJ2-4, with a possible D match to TRBD1 (6 bases). Germline lookup yields CDR1 MGHRA and CDR2 YSYEKL. The CDR3 sequence is 16 residues long. V dropped 0 bases and J dropped 8 bases, with 17 bases sitting between them.

A few counts support this clone. This chain joins TRBV6-5 and TRBJ2-7; D is perhaps TRBD2 (5 bases). Germline CDR1 and CDR2: MNHEY and SVGAGI. Trimming shortened V by 0 bases and J by 6 bases, and 18 bases separated the two germline ends. CDR3 size: 16 residues. Here the CDR3 reads CASSYSTGIVIGEQYF. The CDR3 DNA reads TGTGCCAGCAGTTACTCGACGGGGATTGTAATTGGCGAGCAGTACTTC.

This clone was counted only a few times. The chain is built from TRBV5-1 and TRBJ1-2; D gene uncertain. V was pared by 1 base and J by 6 bases, with 13 bases between. Germline lookup yields CDR1 SGHRS and CDR2 YFSETQ. This CDR3 contains 14 residues. CDR3 sequence reads: CASSLNRVEHGYTF. In DNA, the CDR3 is TGCGCCAGCAGCTTGAATCGGGTAGAGCATGGCTACACCTTC.

This clone was detected a few times. V usage is TRBV27 and J usage is TRBJ2-6; 7 bases align to TRBD2. The CDR3 has 13 amino acids. V lost 6 bases and J lost 4; bases outside the gene matches: 0. Germline CDR1 reads MNHEY; CDR2 reads SMNVEV (reference sequence). CDR3 DNA sequence: TGTGCCAGCAGGGGAGGGGGGGCCAACGTCCTGACTTTC. This gives the protein CASRGGGANVLTF. The entire variable domain, with the rest obtained from reference TRBV27 and TRBJ2-6, is as follows: EAQVTQNPRYLITVTGKKLTVTCSQNMNHEYMSWYRQDPGLGLRQIYYSMNVEVTDKGDVPEGYKVSRKEKRNFPLILESPSPNQTSLYFCASRGGGANVLTFGAGSRLTVL.

This clone was counted between two and nine times. V and J are TRBV5-1 and TRBJ2-1, with 10 nucleotides matching TRBD1. V shed 0 bases, J shed 6 bases, and the junction held 6 bases outside the gene matches. Germline CDR1 reads SGHRS; CDR2 reads YFSETQ. The CDR3 consists of 16 residues. CDR3 in amino acids: CASSLGRDRGGNEQFF. CDR3 coding DNA: TGCGCCAGCAGCTTGGGCCGGGACAGGGGAGGCAATGAGCAGTTCTTC.

This clone was picked up a small number of times. CDR3 amino acids: CASSSQSTSGRDTQYF. For the CDR3, the DNA is TGTGCCAGCAGCTCCCAGTCGACTAGCGGGAGGGATACGCAGTATTTT. V usage is TRBV7-3 and J usage is TRBJ2-3, with 13 bases fitting TRBD2. Trimming cost V 4 bases and J 6 bases; bases outside gene matches: 7. The CDR3 is 16 residues long. The germline CDR1 and CDR2 sequences are SGHTA and FQGTGA.

This clone was found many times. The V gene is TRBV5-4, the J gene TRBJ2-7; TRBD2 agrees at 7 bases. Germline values: CDR1 SGHNT, CDR2 YYREEE (reference sequence). The V segment lost 2 bases and the J segment 6 bases; nucleotides outside the gene matches: 8. This CDR3 spans 14 amino acids. Written as DNA, the CDR3 is TGTGCCAGCAGCTTCGAGGGAGGGCCTAGCGAGCAGTACTTC. It is translated as CASSFEGGPSEQYF.

This clone came up a few times. The rearrangement links TRBV10-1 to TRBJ2-5, with D possibly being TRBD1 (6 bases). Between the trimmed V and J ends, which lost 2 bases and 6 bases, there was a span of 10 bases. This CDR3 is built from 13 residues. Per germline, CDR1 WNHNN and CDR2 SYGVQD (reference sequence). The CDR3 protein is CASSEVGAQTQYF. The CDR3 DNA reads as TGCGCCAGCAGTGAGGTGGGGGCCCAGACCCAGTACTTC.

This clone occurred a few times. The chain joins TRBV6-5 to TRBJ2-7, with 9 bases identical to TRBD1. The length of the CDR3 is 15 residues. The V gene's germline CDR1 is MNHEY and CDR2 SVGAGI. With V trimmed by 0 bases and J by 5 bases, 5 bases remained unmatched. CDR3 coding DNA: TGTGCCAGCAGTTACTCAGGGACAGGGTTCGACGAGCAGTACTTC. Its translation: CASSYSGTGFDEQYF.

The rearrangement joins TRBV2 to TRBJ2-5; 7 positions agree with TRBD1. The tail of the sequence fits TRBJ2-7 better, so the J call may be wrong. The CDR3 length is 13 residues. Germline V gene sequence: CDR1 SNHLY, CDR2 FYNNEI. The CDR3 loop is CASSPKGQYEQYF. In nucleotides, the CDR3 is TGTGCCAGCAGTCCAAAGGGACAGTACGAGCAGTACTTC.

The rearrangement joins TRBV29-1 to TRBJ2-7, with 14 bases that match TRBD2. Germline lookup yields CDR1 SQVTM and CDR2 ANQGSEA. The CDR3 covers 15 residues. With V trimmed by 3 bases and J by 2 bases, 3 bases remained unmatched. The CDR3 nucleotides are TGCAGCGTTGATGGGACTAGCGGGGGCCCCTACGAGCAGTACTTC. Residues: CSVDGTSGGPYEQYF.

This clone was observed a few times. The CDR3 reads CASSQRKGQPQYTTNEKLFF. DNA for the CDR3: TGCGCCAGCAGCCAACGTAAGGGACAGCCTCAATATACAACTAATGAAAAACTGTTTTTT. The chain joins TRBV4-1 to TRBJ1-4; 7 nucleotides align to TRBD1. Germline V gene lookup returns CDR1 MGHRA and CDR2 YSYEKL. This CDR3 has 20 residues. V lost 2 bases to trimming and J lost 0 bases; unmatched junction nucleotides: 15.

There are a few counts of this clone. The chain couples TRBV18 to TRBJ2-5, with 7 bases aligning to TRBD1. From germline, CDR1 is KGHSH and CDR2 LQKENI. V trimming: 6 bases; J trimming: 5 bases; junction bases outside the gene matches: 12. CDR3 length: 15 residues. In nucleotides, the CDR3 is TGTGCCAGCTCGCTCTCGAAGGGGGCGAGGGAGACCCAGTACTTC. Protein product: CASSLSKGARETQYF.

The genes are TRBV5-6 and TRBJ1-4, with no clear D. Germline-derived CDR1 and CDR2 are SGHDT and YYEEEE. Trimming stripped 1 base from V and 3 bases from J, with 13 bases between. This CDR3 is built from 16 residues. The CDR3 spells CASSLSPSLSNEKLFF. The CDR3 nucleotides read TGTGCCAGCAGCTTGTCTCCCTCGTTATCTAATGAAAAACTGTTTTTT.

The CDR3 here is CASSLARAGGPDTQYF. In nucleotides, the CDR3 is TGTGCCAGCAGCTTAGCGCGGGCGGGAGGGCCGGATACGCAGTATTTT. The chain recombines TRBV7-9 with TRBJ2-3; 9 bases are a match to TRBD2. Trimming removed 0 bases from V and 6 bases from J; junction bases left unmatched: 7. Germline CDR1 SEHNR, CDR2 FQNEAQ (reference sequence). There are 16 residues in the CDR3.

This chain uses TRBV19 with TRBJ2-3; D unresolved. V lost 5 bases to trimming and J lost 7 bases, with 16 bases between them. There are 14 residues in the CDR3. Germline CDR1 is LNHDA and CDR2 is SQIVND (reference sequence). The CDR3 sequence is CASSADMVKNTQYF. CDR3 nucleotide sequence: TGTGCCAGTAGTGCCGACATGGTCAAGAATACGCAGTATTTT.

This clone was counted between two and nine times. The V gene is TRBV30, the J gene TRBJ2-1, with TRBD1 identical over 7 bases. V lost 1 base, J lost 12 bases, and 3 bases stayed unmatched. The CDR3 is 11 residues long. Germline V gives CDR1 GTSNPN, CDR2 SVGIG (reference sequence). CDR3 bases: TGTGCCTGGAGTGCTAGACAGGGGCAGTTCTTC. Residues: CAWSARQGQFF.

This clone has a handful of counts. The chain carries TRBV5-1 and TRBJ2-7; D possibly corresponds to TRBD2 (5 bases). This CDR3 is 13 amino acids long. Germline values: CDR1 SGHRS, CDR2 YFSETQ. The CDR3 DNA is TGCGCTACTAGGGATCCCAGCTCCTACGAGCAGTACTTC. Encoded protein: CATRDPSSYEQYF. Combining the CDR3 with reference TRBV5-1 and TRBJ2-7 gives the whole variable domain KAGVTQTPRYLIKTRGQQVTLSCSPISGHRSVSWYQQTPGQGLQFLFEYFSETQRNKGNFPGRFSGRQFSNSRSEMNVSTLELGDSALYLCATRDPSSYEQYFGPGTRLTVT.